This T cell receptor (beta chain) appears in the sequencing data of a study of shared clonotypes between healthy human individuals. V was shortened by 7 bases and J by 2 bases, with 9 bases between the two germline ends. The germline V gene has CDR1 MDHEN and CDR2 SYDVKM. CDR3 length: 13 residues. Using immunoSEQ multiplex PCR, the repertoire was profiled, and TCRdb retains in-frame clones only, with some absent. The data contain over 850,000 clones, around 78% of them singletons. Sequences were obtained from memory CD4+ T cells from PBMCs. Subset of the sample: CD45RA-negative fraction. This receptor was identified in a man aged 18 to 35 in good health. Some clones in this sample may be carry-over from other donors' samples. The chain uses TRBV28 and TRBJ1-5; weak D call: TRBD1 (5 bases). CDR3 nucleotides: TGTGCCAGCATTGGGGCTGGCAATCAGCCCCAGCATTTT. Translation: CASIGAGNQPQHF.